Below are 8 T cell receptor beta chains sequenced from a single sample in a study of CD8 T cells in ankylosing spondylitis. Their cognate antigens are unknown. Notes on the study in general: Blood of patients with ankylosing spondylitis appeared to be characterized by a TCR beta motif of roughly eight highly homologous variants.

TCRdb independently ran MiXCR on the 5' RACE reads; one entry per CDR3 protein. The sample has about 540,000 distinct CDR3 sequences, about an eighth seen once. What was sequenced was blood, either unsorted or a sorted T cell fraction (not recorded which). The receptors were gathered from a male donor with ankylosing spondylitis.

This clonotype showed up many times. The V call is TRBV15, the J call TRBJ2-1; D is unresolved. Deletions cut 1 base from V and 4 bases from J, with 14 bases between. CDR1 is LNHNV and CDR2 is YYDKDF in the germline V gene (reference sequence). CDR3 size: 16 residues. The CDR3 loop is CATSRAAPNGYNEQFF. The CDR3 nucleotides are TGTGCCACCAGCAGAGCTGCCCCTAATGGATACAATGAGCAGTTCTTC.

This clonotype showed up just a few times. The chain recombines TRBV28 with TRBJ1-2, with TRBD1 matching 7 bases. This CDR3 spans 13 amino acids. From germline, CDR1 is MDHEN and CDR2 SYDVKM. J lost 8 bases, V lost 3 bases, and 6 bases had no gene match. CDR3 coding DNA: TGTGCCAGCAGTTTTGAGACAGGGAACGGCTACACCTTC. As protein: CASSFETGNGYTF.

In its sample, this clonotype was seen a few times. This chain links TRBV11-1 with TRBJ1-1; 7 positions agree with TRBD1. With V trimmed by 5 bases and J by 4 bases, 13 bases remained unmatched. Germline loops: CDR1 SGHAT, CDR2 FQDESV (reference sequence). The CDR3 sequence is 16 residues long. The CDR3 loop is CASSNGVRGGGTEAFF. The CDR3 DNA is TGTGCCAGCAGCAACGGAGTCAGGGGGGGCGGCACTGAAGCTTTCTTT.

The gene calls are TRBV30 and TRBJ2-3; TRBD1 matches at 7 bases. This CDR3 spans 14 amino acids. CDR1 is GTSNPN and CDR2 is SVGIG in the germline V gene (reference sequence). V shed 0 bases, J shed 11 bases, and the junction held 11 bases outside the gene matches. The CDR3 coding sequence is TGTGCCTGGAGTGTCAGGGGGATCGAGGGTGAGCAGTATTTT. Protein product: CAWSVRGIEGEQYF. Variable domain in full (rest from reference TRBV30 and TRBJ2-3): SQTIHQWPATLVQPVGSPLSLECTVEGTSNPNLYWYRQAAGRGLQLLFYSVGIGQISSEVPQNLSASRPQDRQFILSSKKLLLSDSGFYLCAWSVRGIEGEQYFGPGTRLTVL.

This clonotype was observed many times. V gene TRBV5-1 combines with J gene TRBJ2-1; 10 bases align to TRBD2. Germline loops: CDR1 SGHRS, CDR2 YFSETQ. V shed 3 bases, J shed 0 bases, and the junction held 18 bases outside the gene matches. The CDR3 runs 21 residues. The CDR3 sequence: CASSSREGTSVLMFSYNEQFF. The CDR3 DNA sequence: TGCGCCAGCAGCTCGCGAGAAGGGACTAGCGTTCTGATGTTCTCCTACAATGAGCAGTTCTTC.

CDR3 DNA: TGTGCCAGCAGCCGCGGGACAGGGGTTGCCCACGAGCAGTACTTC. Its protein is CASSRGTGVAHEQYF. This chain connects TRBV16 to TRBJ2-7; TRBD1 agrees at 10 bases. CDR1 and CDR2 from the germline V gene are KGHSY and FQNENV. J gave up 5 bases and V 4 bases, and 8 bases lay outside the gene matches. The CDR3 spans 15 residues.

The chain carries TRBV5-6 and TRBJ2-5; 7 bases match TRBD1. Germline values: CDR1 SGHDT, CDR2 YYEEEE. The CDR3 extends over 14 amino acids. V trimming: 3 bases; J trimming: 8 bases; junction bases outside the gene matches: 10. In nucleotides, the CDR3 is TGTGCCAGCAGCTGGGACAGCCTCGGAGGAACCCAGTACTTC. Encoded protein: CASSWDSLGGTQYF.

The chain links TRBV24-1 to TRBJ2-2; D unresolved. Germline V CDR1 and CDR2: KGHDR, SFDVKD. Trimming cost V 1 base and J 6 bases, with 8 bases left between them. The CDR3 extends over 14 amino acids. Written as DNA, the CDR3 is TGTGCCACCAGTGATTTCCGGGCCCCCGGGGAGCTGTTTTTT. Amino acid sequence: CATSDFRAPGELFF.